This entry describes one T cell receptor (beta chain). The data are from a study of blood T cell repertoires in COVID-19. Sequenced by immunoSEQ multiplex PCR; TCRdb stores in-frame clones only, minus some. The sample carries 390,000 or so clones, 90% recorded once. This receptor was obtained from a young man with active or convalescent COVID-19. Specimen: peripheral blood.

The CDR3 reads CASSLGGTGQGARELFF. In DNA form, the CDR3 reads TGTGCCAGCAGCTTGGGAGGAACCGGACAGGGGGCCAGGGAGCTGTTTTTT. The chain is built from TRBV7-9 and TRBJ2-2; 11 bases align to TRBD1. CDR3 length: 17 amino acids. V trimming: 3 bases; J trimming: 9 bases; junction bases outside the gene matches: 12. Per germline, CDR1 SEHNR and CDR2 FQNEAQ (reference sequence).